This entry concerns a single TCR beta chain. Its antigen is not known. TCRdb recomputed calls from the reads with MiXCR, one row per CDR3 protein. The sample lists approximately 990,000 distinct CDR3 sequences; roughly 30% were seen once. This record comes from a study of T cell repertoires in cytomegalovirus infection. At the level of the study: Well-studied HLA-B-restricted CMV epitopes were used in the study alongside recently identified HLA-C-restricted ones. CMV infection and matching HLA type were both indicated by public TCR beta signatures. General observations from the study: Adding up the frequency of public TCR beta families identified people who carried CMV plus the relevant HLA.

This CDR3 is built from 15 residues. Per germline, CDR1 SQVTM and CDR2 ANQGSEA. V lost 4 bases to trimming and J lost 6 bases; unmatched junction nucleotides: 10. The chain has TRBV29-1 and TRBJ2-2, with 8 bases that match TRBD1. Sequenced material: cultured CD8+ T cells from PBMCs, taken from culture after CMV antigen stimulation. This sequence originates from a human donor in good health (CMV status not recorded). Some clones in this sample may be carry-over from other donors' samples. CDR3 protein: CSVVSGGRAAGELFF. The DNA for the CDR3 is TGCAGCGTTGTTTCAGGGGGCCGCGCGGCCGGGGAGCTGTTTTTT.